This TCR beta chain was identified in a study of shared clonotypes between healthy human individuals. All donors were Caucasian adults living in Nashville, Tennessee. The method was immunoSEQ multiplex PCR; TCRdb's version includes in-frame clones alone and lacks a portion of them. This sample has about half a million clones, with around four fifths found just once. Germline V gives CDR1 MNHEY, CDR2 SMNVEV (reference sequence). The CDR3 loop spans 16 amino acids. V trimming: 2 bases; J trimming: 6 bases; junction bases outside the gene matches: 10. The clonotype was recovered from a woman aged 40-49 years in good health. Some clones in this sample may be carry-over from other donors' samples. The specimen was PBMCs. This chain uses TRBV27 with TRBJ2-3, with 8 bases identical to TRBD2. The CDR3 DNA reads TGTGCCAGCAGTTTACAAAGCGGGAGTTATGTGGATACGCAGTATTTT. This encodes CASSLQSGSYVDTQYF.